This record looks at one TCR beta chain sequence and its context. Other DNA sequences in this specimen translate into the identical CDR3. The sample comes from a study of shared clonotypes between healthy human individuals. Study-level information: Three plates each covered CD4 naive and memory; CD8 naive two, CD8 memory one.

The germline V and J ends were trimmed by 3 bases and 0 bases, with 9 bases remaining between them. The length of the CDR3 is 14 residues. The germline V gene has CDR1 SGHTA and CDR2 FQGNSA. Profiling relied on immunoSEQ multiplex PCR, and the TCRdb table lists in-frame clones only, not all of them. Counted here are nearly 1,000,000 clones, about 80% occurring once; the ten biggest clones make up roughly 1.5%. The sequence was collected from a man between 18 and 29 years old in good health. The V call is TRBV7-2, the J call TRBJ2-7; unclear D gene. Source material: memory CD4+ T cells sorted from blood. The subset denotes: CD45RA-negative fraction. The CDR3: CASSFGGSSYEQYF. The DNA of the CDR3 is TGTGCCAGCAGCTTTGGCGGAAGCTCCTACGAGCAGTACTTC. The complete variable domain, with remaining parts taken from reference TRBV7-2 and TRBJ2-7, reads GAGVSQSPSNKVTEKGKDVELRCDPISGHTALYWYRQSLGQGLEFLIYFQGNSAPDKSGLPSDRFSAERTGGSVSTLTIQRTQQEDSAVYLCASSFGGSSYEQYFGPGTRLTVT.